This record looks at one T cell receptor beta chain sequence and its context. TCRdb itself ran the 5' RACE reads through MiXCR, one entry per CDR3 protein. The sample carries about 70,000 distinct CDR3 sequences, roughly 15% recorded once. The sample belongs to a study of early T cells in non-severe SARS-CoV-2 infection. Between the trimmed V and J ends, which lost 2 bases and 1 base, there was a span of 13 bases. Germline assignment: CDR1 MNHEY and CDR2 SMNVEV (reference sequence). The CDR3 has 16 residues. The chain carries TRBV27 and TRBJ2-3; D unresolved. The source material was whole blood, sampled at baseline. This clonotype originated in an adult who was a healthcare worker with PCR-confirmed SARS-CoV-2 infection or an uninfected control (not recorded which). In nucleotides, the CDR3 is TGTGCCAGCAGTTTAGGTGCCCCCCGAGGCACAGATACGCAGTATTTT. Translated: CASSLGAPRGTDTQYF.